This T cell receptor beta chain is from a study of shared clonotypes between healthy human individuals. For the study at large: There were three CD4 naive, three CD4 memory, two CD8 naive and one CD8 memory plates per donor.

This CDR3 contains 12 residues. Trimming removed 8 bases from V and 1 base from J, with 8 bases in between. Germline values: CDR1 GTSNPN, CDR2 SVGIG (reference sequence). The method was immunoSEQ multiplex PCR; TCRdb's version includes in-frame clones alone and lacks a portion of them. The data hold 2.3 million or so clones, with approximately 93% observed a single time. This clone occurred once. The rearrangement uses TRBV30 and TRBJ2-2, with D unresolved. Specimen: naive CD4+ T cells from PBMCs. Subset meaning: CD45RA+ positively selected. This TCR was recovered from a man aged 18 to 29 in good health. Some clones in this sample may be carry-over from other donors' samples. CDR3 region: CAGRRNTGELFF. The DNA for the CDR3 is TGTGCCGGACGGCGGAACACCGGGGAGCTGTTTTTT.